Below, 19 T cell receptor beta chains from the same sample are listed, as sequenced in a study of blood T cells in healthy people across ages. The second PCR ran about 6 to 12 cycles with a sample-barcoded 5' primer and J-beta primers. TCRdb fed the 5' RACE reads into MiXCR, producing one record per CDR3 protein. Here the sample spans over a million distinct CDR3 sequences, about 43% being singletons. The specimen was blood. Receptor source: a woman younger than 30 in good health.

This clonotype appeared a few times. The chain carries TRBV4-1 and TRBJ2-4, with a possible D match to TRBD1 (6 bases). This CDR3 is 15 amino acids long. Germline CDR1 reads MGHRA; CDR2 reads YSYEKL. Trimming pared 1 base from V and 8 bases from J, leaving 15 bases between. This chain's CDR3 is CASSQAKQGMYIQYF. For the CDR3, the DNA is TGCGCCAGCAGCCAAGCAAAACAGGGAATGTACATTCAGTACTTC.

This chain uses TRBV20-1 with TRBJ2-7; 7 bases line up with TRBD2. Germline V gene lookup returns CDR1 DFQATT and CDR2 SNEGSKA (reference sequence). Trimming cost V 3 bases and J 4 bases; bases outside gene matches: 9. The CDR3 is 14 amino acids. This CDR3 is CSARSSGLPYEQYF. In nucleotides, the CDR3 is TGCAGTGCTAGGTCTTCGGGACTACCTTACGAGCAGTACTTC.

This clonotype was observed a handful of times. The J gene is TRBJ2-1, the V gene TRBV18; tentatively, D is TRBD2 (7 bases). The DNA end favors TRBJ2-7, so the J call may be wrong. The V gene's germline CDR1 is KGHSH and CDR2 LQKENI. CDR3 length: 15 amino acids. CDR3 protein: CASSPGGGPYNEQYF. The CDR3, as DNA: TGTGCCAGCTCACCTGGCGGGGGCCCTTACAATGAGCAGTACTTC.

The genes are TRBV12-3 or TRBV12-4 and TRBJ1-1, with 7 positions matching TRBD1. With 6 bases clipped from V and 3 bases from J, the junction kept 7 bases outside the gene matches. The CDR3 contains 14 residues. The DNA of the CDR3 is TGTGCCAGCAGCAAACAGGGGTGGGACACTGAAGCTTTCTTT. Translation: CASSKQGWDTEAFF.

This clonotype appeared a few times. V and J are TRBV27 and TRBJ2-7; 11 bases line up with TRBD1. J lost 8 bases, V lost 5 bases, and 5 bases had no gene match. Per the germline V gene, CDR1 is MNHEY and CDR2 is SMNVEV (reference sequence). The CDR3 is 13 amino acids. CDR3 in amino acids: CASSLGTGGKQYF. In DNA form, the CDR3 reads TGTGCCAGCAGTCTAGGGACAGGGGGGAAGCAGTACTTC.

The chain carries TRBV10-3 and TRBJ2-3, with 7 bases matching TRBD1. J lost 4 bases, V lost 6 bases, and 16 bases had no gene match. CDR1 ENHRY and CDR2 SYGVKD come from the germline V gene. CDR3 length: 17 amino acids. CDR3 in DNA: TGTGCCATCAGCGACACGACGCGAGGGGGCGGCGCAGATACGCAGTATTTT. Its translation is CAISDTTRGGGADTQYF.

The chain uses TRBV18 and TRBJ1-2; perhaps TRBD1 as D (6 bases). The CDR3 spans 13 residues. Germline V gene data show CDR1 as KGHSH and CDR2 as LQKENI. V gave up 5 bases and J gave up 9 bases, with 16 bases separating them. The CDR3 is CASSSQGDRSYTF. The CDR3 DNA is TGTGCCAGCTCAAGCCAGGGAGACAGGAGCTACACCTTC.

The V and J genes are TRBV20-1 and TRBJ1-5, with a possible D match to TRBD1 (5 bases). Germline-derived CDR1 and CDR2 are DFQATT and SNEGSKA (reference sequence). The CDR3 runs 17 residues. V lost 1 base, J lost 0 bases, and 16 bases lay in between. In DNA form, the CDR3 reads TGCAGTGCTAGAGGGGGCCAGCGAGATTCTAGCAATCAGCCCCAGCATTTT. Translation gives CSARGGQRDSSNQPQHF.

The V gene is TRBV20-1, the J gene TRBJ2-2, with D perhaps being TRBD1 or TRBD2 (6 bases each). The V end lost 3 bases, the J end lost 7 bases, and 15 bases lay between the germline ends. CDR3 length: 14 residues. CDR1 is DFQATT, CDR2 SNEGSKA, per germline (reference sequence). The CDR3 reads CSASDGGEIGELFF. In DNA form, the CDR3 reads TGCAGTGCTAGTGACGGGGGCGAGATCGGGGAGCTGTTTTTT.

This clonotype appeared a few times. The chain couples TRBV11-2 to TRBJ2-5, with a weak D call TRBD1 (5 bases). Trimming left V 3 bases short and J 2 bases short, with 10 bases between. In germline, CDR1 is SGHAT, CDR2 FQNNGV. This CDR3 has 14 amino acids. CDR3 bases: TGTGCCAGCAGCTTGTTTAAGGGGCAAGAGACCCAGTACTTC. This sequence encodes CASSLFKGQETQYF.

The rearrangement joins TRBV28 to TRBJ2-7, with 9 bases fitting TRBD1. After removal of 2 bases from V and 3 bases from J, the junction contained 8 bases not matched to a gene. The germline gives CDR1 MDHEN, CDR2 SYDVKM. The CDR3 loop spans 16 amino acids. CDR3 residues: CASSLVLGTGNYEQYF. CDR3 nucleotides: TGTGCCAGCAGTTTAGTCTTGGGGACAGGGAACTACGAGCAGTACTTC.

CDR3 in amino acids: CASSRLVGGAVEQFF. The CDR3 DNA reads as TGTGCCAGCAGTCGACTAGTCGGGGGGGCGGTTGAGCAGTTCTTC. The V call is TRBV12-3 or TRBV12-4, the J call TRBJ2-1, with 8 positions matching TRBD2. CDR3 length: 15 amino acids. Unmatched junction bases numbered 12, after V lost 5 bases and J lost 9 bases.

The gene calls are TRBV7-3 and TRBJ2-4, with a tentative D call TRBD2 (5 bases). V gave up 5 bases and J gave up 8 bases, with 13 bases separating them. CDR1 is SGHTA, CDR2 FQGTGA, per germline. The CDR3 has 13 amino acids. The CDR3, as DNA: TGTGCCAGCAGCGCCTCACTAGAGGACATTCAGTACTTC. Encoded protein: CASSASLEDIQYF.

The gene calls are TRBV28 and TRBJ1-1; a possible D gene is TRBD1 (5 bases). The length of the CDR3 is 15 residues. The germline V and J ends were trimmed by 8 bases and 2 bases, with 18 bases remaining between them. The germline gives CDR1 MDHEN, CDR2 SYDVKM. The CDR3 nucleotides read TGTGCCAGCTCACCAATCGGGGGAGGTAACACTGAAGCTTTCTTT. Translating it yields CASSPIGGGNTEAFF.

Only a few counts were recorded for this clonotype. The chain carries TRBV6-6 and TRBJ1-5; 7 nucleotides match TRBD1. Trimming cost V 7 bases and J 0 bases; bases outside gene matches: 3. Germline-derived CDR1 and CDR2 are MNHNY and SVGAGI (reference sequence). CDR3 size: 14 residues. Here the CDR3 DNA reads TGTGCCAGCAATGACAGGGATAGCAATCAGCCCCAGCATTTT. It is translated as CASNDRDSNQPQHF.

This clonotype occurred a few times. The chain links TRBV2 to TRBJ2-1; D possibly corresponds to TRBD2 (6 bases). Germline V CDR1 and CDR2: SNHLY, FYNNEI. The CDR3 contains 11 residues. V was cut by 6 bases and J by 15 bases, with 15 bases left in between. The CDR3 region is CASRLTGVGFF. The CDR3 DNA reads as TGTGCCAGCAGGCTCACGGGGGTGGGGTTCTTC.

The J gene is TRBJ1-3, the V gene TRBV12-3 or TRBV12-4; no clear D. V gave up 1 base and J gave up 0 bases, with 13 bases separating them. The CDR3 has 17 residues. CDR3 DNA sequence: TGTGCCAGCAGTTTAGGGCAGCCCTACCTCTCTGGAAACACCATATATTTT. It specifies CASSLGQPYLSGNTIYF.

CDR3 loop: CASSQDSSRGISYEQYF. Here the CDR3 DNA reads TGCGCCAGCAGCCAAGATTCCTCGCGGGGGATCTCCTACGAGCAGTACTTC. The rearrangement uses TRBV4-1 and TRBJ2-7; 7 nucleotides align to TRBD2. Germline CDR1 and CDR2: MGHRA and YSYEKL. Unmatched junction bases numbered 8, after V lost 0 bases and J lost 0 bases. The CDR3 covers 17 residues.

The gene calls are TRBV27 and TRBJ1-6; TRBD1 matches at 11 bases. The CDR3 is 17 amino acids. Trimming removed 5 bases from V and 7 bases from J; junction bases left unmatched: 10. CDR1 is MNHEY, CDR2 SMNVEV, per germline (reference sequence). CDR3 nucleotides: TGTGCCAGCAGTCCCTGGACAGGGGGCGCCCGGAATTCACCCCTCCACTTT. Its protein is CASSPWTGGARNSPLHF.